This passage covers 22 T cell receptor beta chains from one sample sequenced in a study of cytomegalovirus exposure and HLA in healthy donors. Primers included in the PCR were 60 Vbeta and 13 Jbeta primers. The table came from immunoSEQ multiplex PCR; TCRdb's copy has only in-frame clones and leaves some out. The sample includes 120,000 to 150,000 clones, over 65% seen only once; the top ten take about 13%. The source material was PBMCs. The receptors come from a man between 35 and 55 years old in good health and CMV-seropositive.

J is TRBJ2-3 and V is TRBV5-5, with TRBD2 matching over 11 bases. This CDR3 has 16 amino acids. The V segment lost 2 bases and the J segment 5 bases; nucleotides outside the gene matches: 7. Germline lookup yields CDR1 SGHKS and CDR2 YYEKEE (reference sequence). CDR3 sequence reads: CASSLLTSGSGDTQYF. The CDR3, as DNA: TGTGCCAGCAGCTTACTTACTAGCGGGAGTGGAGATACGCAGTATTTT.

The chain joins TRBV6-5 to TRBJ1-1; weak D call: TRBD1 (5 bases). This CDR3 region has 14 residues. V lost 2 bases and J lost 1, with 8 bases in between. CDR1 is MNHEY and CDR2 is SVGAGI in the germline V gene. Here the CDR3 DNA reads TGTGCCAGCAGTTACCCCACAGGGAACACTGAAGCTTTCTTT. Protein product: CASSYPTGNTEAFF.

V and J are TRBV9 and TRBJ2-1; TRBD2 matches at 8 bases. V lost 4 bases to trimming and J lost 9 bases; unmatched junction nucleotides: 9. The CDR3 has 14 residues. Germline CDR1 and CDR2: SGDLS and YYNGEE. CDR3: CASSLYGRAGEQFF. DNA for the CDR3: TGTGCCAGCAGCCTTTACGGGAGGGCCGGTGAGCAGTTCTTC.

J is TRBJ1-2 and V is TRBV28; D remains ambiguous. The ends were cut back, 6 bases at V and 2 bases at J, with 19 bases in the middle. The germline CDR1 and CDR2 sequences are MDHEN and SYDVKM. The CDR3 is made up of 16 amino acids. This CDR3 reads CASSPPRQEVNYGYTF. For the CDR3, the DNA is TGTGCCAGCAGCCCGCCGAGGCAAGAGGTAAACTATGGCTACACCTTC.

The chain combines TRBV5-1 with TRBJ2-7; TRBD1 is a possible D gene (7 bases). Germline assignment: CDR1 SGHRS and CDR2 YFSETQ. This CDR3 contains 21 residues. V lost 4 bases, J lost 0 bases, and 32 bases lay in between. CDR3 region: CASSKSRTGVVIADLSYEQYF. The CDR3 DNA sequence: TGCGCCAGCAGCAAAAGCCGGACAGGAGTGGTTATAGCGGACCTCTCCTACGAGCAGTACTTC.

V and J are TRBV27 and TRBJ2-2; 7 nucleotides align to TRBD1. The V gene's germline CDR1 is MNHEY and CDR2 SMNVEV (reference sequence). The CDR3 is 15 residues long. Trimming removed 5 bases from V and 2 bases from J; junction bases left unmatched: 5. The CDR3 protein is CASSLQGTNTGELFF. The CDR3 DNA reads as TGTGCCAGCAGTCTACAGGGGACAAACACCGGGGAGCTGTTTTTT.

The count of this clone is one. Here the CDR3 omits its conserved ending phenylalanine or tryptophan, so a read error is the likely source. The rearrangement joins TRBV25-1 to TRBJ2-7, with 11 bases fitting TRBD1. V lost 6 bases to trimming and J lost 7 bases; unmatched junction nucleotides: 8. The CDR3 sequence is 14 residues long. The germline V gene encodes CDR1 MGHDK and CDR2 SYGVNS. The CDR3 region is CASRRDRGDPEQYL. The CDR3 nucleotides are TGTGCCAGCAGACGGGACAGGGGGGACCCAGAGCAGTACCTC.

Written as DNA, the CDR3 is TGTGCCAGCAGCTTTGGGGGGGACACTGAAGCTTTCTTT. Its translation is CASSFGGDTEAFF. The chain carries TRBV5-8 and TRBJ1-1; D may be TRBD1 (5 bases). The CDR3 has 13 residues. Trimming stripped 2 bases from V and 3 bases from J, with 8 bases between. Germline CDR1 is SGHTS and CDR2 is YDEGEE.

The rearrangement links TRBV9 to TRBJ1-1, with a possible D match to TRBD1 (5 bases). Germline V gene data show CDR1 as SGDLS and CDR2 as YYNGEE. The CDR3 has 14 amino acids. Trimming cost V 3 bases and J 1 base, with 10 bases left between them. The CDR3 loop is CASSADSRNTEAFF. CDR3 nucleotide sequence: TGTGCCAGCAGCGCCGACAGTAGGAACACTGAAGCTTTCTTT.

This clone was picked up one time. This chain joins TRBV9 and TRBJ2-1, with 11 nucleotides matching TRBD2. The CDR3 totals 16 residues. With 0 bases clipped from V and 5 bases from J, the junction kept 4 bases outside the gene matches. CDR1 is SGDLS and CDR2 is YYNGEE in the germline V gene. The CDR3 DNA follows: TGTGCCAGCAGCGTAGGGGGGGGACTAGCGGACAATGAGCAGTTCTTC. This codes for CASSVGGGLADNEQFF. The full variable domain, completed using reference TRBV9 and TRBJ2-1, is DSGVTQTPKHLITATGQRVTLRCSPRSGDLSVYWYQQSLDQGLQFLIQYYNGEERAKGNILERFSAQQFPDLHSELNLSSLELGDSALYFCASSVGGGLADNEQFFGPGTRLTVL.

This clone was recorded once. The chain joins TRBV5-1 to TRBJ2-7; TRBD2 might be the D (5 bases). Trimming took off 2 bases at V and 0 bases at J, with 6 bases between the two ends. Germline V lookup: CDR1 SGHRS, CDR2 YFSETQ. There are 13 residues in the CDR3. The CDR3 region is CASSLGSSYEQYF. The CDR3 bases are TGCGCCAGCAGCTTAGGGAGCTCCTACGAGCAGTACTTC. The full variable domain, in which reference TRBV5-1 and TRBJ2-7 provide the parts outside the CDR3, is KAGVTQTPRYLIKTRGQQVTLSCSPISGHRSVSWYQQTPGQGLQFLFEYFSETQRNKGNFPGRFSGRQFSNSRSEMNVSTLELGDSALYLCASSLGSSYEQYFGPGTRLTVT.

The chain is built from TRBV21-1 and TRBJ2-3; the DNA was not compared with TRBD1, the D call given in the table. TRBV21-1 is recorded as a pseudogene. The CDR3 spans 13 residues. The CDR3 region is CASTPVSTDTQYF. The CDR3 DNA is TGTGCCAGCACCCCAGTTAGCACAGATACGCAGTATTTT.

The chain links TRBV18 to TRBJ1-1; 7 bases fit TRBD1. The CDR3 is made up of 11 amino acids. Germline assignment: CDR1 KGHSH and CDR2 LQKENI. V trimming: 8 bases; J trimming: 6 bases; junction bases outside the gene matches: 3. As DNA, the CDR3 is TGTGCCAGCAGACAGGGATCTGAAGCTTTCTTT. It encodes CASRQGSEAFF.

This clone was seen only a few times. The chain has TRBV5-4 and TRBJ1-4; the D is unclear. There are 12 residues in the CDR3. V lost 0 bases to trimming and J lost 7 bases, with 4 bases between them. Germline values: CDR1 SGHNT, CDR2 YYREEE (reference sequence). The CDR3 DNA reads TGTGCCAGCAGCTTGGTCGGTGAAAAACTGTTTTTT. It translates to CASSLVGEKLFF.

This rearrangement joins TRBV28 to TRBJ1-6; 7 bases are a match to TRBD1. CDR3 length: 13 amino acids. Unmatched junction bases numbered 7, after V lost 8 bases and J lost 9 bases. Germline-derived CDR1 and CDR2 are MDHEN and SYDVKM. CDR3 amino acids: CASRQGVVSPLHF. The CDR3 coding sequence is TGTGCCAGCCGACAGGGCGTTGTTTCACCCCTCCACTTT.

V and J are TRBV27 and TRBJ2-2; 13 bases line up with TRBD2. CDR1 and CDR2 (germline): MNHEY, SMNVEV (reference sequence). The CDR3 is made up of 14 amino acids. The V and J ends lost 6 bases and 6 bases, in that order; junction bases with no gene match: 1. The CDR3 nucleotides are TGTGCCAGCAGACTAGCGGGAGGGCCCGGGGAGCTGTTTTTT. Amino acid sequence: CASRLAGGPGELFF.

The rearrangement links TRBV21-1 to TRBJ1-2; the DNA was not used to check the table's D call, TRBD1. TRBV21-1 is assigned pseudogene status. This CDR3 comprises 17 residues. CDR3 protein: CASSKEGRGEDFYGYTF. In DNA form, the CDR3 reads TGTGCCAGCAGCAAAGAGGGCAGGGGTGAGGACTTCTATGGCTACACCTTC.

The chain has TRBV7-6 and TRBJ1-1, with D possibly matching TRBD1 (5 bases). V was pared by 0 bases and J by 1 base, with 21 bases between. Germline loops: CDR1 SGHVS, CDR2 FNYEAQ. The CDR3 sequence is 19 residues long. The CDR3 sequence: CASSLAAGGRKEGNTEAFF. In DNA, the CDR3 is TGTGCCAGCAGCTTAGCGGCCGGGGGTCGAAAAGAGGGGAACACTGAAGCTTTCTTT.

The V and J genes are TRBV15 and TRBJ1-2, with TRBD1 matching over 8 bases. Germline-derived CDR1 and CDR2 are LNHNV and YYDKDF (reference sequence). The CDR3 has 14 residues. The junction had 2 bases not matched to a gene; V was cut back by 0 bases and J by 5 bases. The CDR3: CATSRDRQGYGYTF. The CDR3 bases are TGTGCCACCAGCAGAGACAGACAGGGGTATGGCTACACCTTC.

The chain links TRBV7-2 to TRBJ2-5; 9 bases are shared with TRBD2. Germline trimming cut 1 base from V and 2 bases from J; bases unmatched to any gene: 2. Germline CDR1 and CDR2: SGHTA and FQGNSA. CDR3 length: 15 amino acids. In DNA, the CDR3 is TGTGCCAGCAGCTTAGGACTAGCGGTTCAAGAGACCCAGTACTTC. It specifies CASSLGLAVQETQYF.

This chain uses TRBV13 with TRBJ2-6; D not certain. This CDR3 comprises 17 residues. Germline loops: CDR1 PRHDT, CDR2 FYEKMQ (reference sequence). The ends were cut back, 5 bases at V and 0 bases at J, with 14 bases in the middle. Here the CDR3 reads CASSPHFLRSGANVLTF. CDR3 DNA sequence: TGTGCCAGCAGCCCCCATTTTTTGCGCTCTGGGGCCAACGTCCTGACTTTC.

The V call is TRBV6-5, the J call TRBJ1-1; possibly TRBD1 for D (6 bases). CDR3 size: 15 residues. Per the germline V gene, CDR1 is MNHEY and CDR2 is SVGAGI. Trimming pared 3 bases from V and 0 bases from J, leaving 11 bases between. CDR3 nucleotide sequence: TGTGCCAGCAGTTATGGTAGGGGGTTGAACACTGAAGCTTTCTTT. Residues: CASSYGRGLNTEAFF.